This T cell receptor (beta chain) was sequenced in a study of Ad26.COV2.S vaccination and SARS-CoV-2 variants. Overall study: Recipients of Ad26.COV2.S got it intramuscularly, once or twice 56 days apart. Regarding the study as a whole: Substantial post-vaccination breadth of spike-specific CD8+ and CD4+ T cell responses was reported.

Only in-frame clones appear in the TCRdb table, and some are missing; sequencing was by immunoSEQ multiplex PCR. The sample includes 450,000 to 550,000 clones, roughly 89% of them seen just once. Per germline, CDR1 MNHNY and CDR2 SVGAGI (reference sequence). The length of the CDR3 is 12 residues. As concerns this clone: Its antigen is as yet unknown. One end of the junction is discordant with germline, which a read error may explain.

The treatment: over 15 received Ad26.COV2.S at low or high dose, single or two shots; roughly five received placebo; per-sample allocation not given. Material that was analyzed had been drawn on day 63 after the first vaccine or placebo injection. This Boston cohort included adults aged 18-55 years. Expressing Wuhan-strain SARS-CoV-2 spike, an Ad26 vector served as the vaccine. This clonotype was obtained from a person aged 18-60 years who received the Ad26.COV2.S COVID-19 vaccine or a placebo. The material was peripheral blood, obtained in a trial of Ad26.COV2.S vaccine versus placebo. The chain recombines TRBV6-6 with TRBJ1-6; D is ambiguous. In DNA form, the CDR3 reads TGTGCCAGCAATTACAGAGATTCACCCCTCCACTTT. As protein: CASNYRDSPLHF.